The subject of this entry is one T cell receptor (beta chain). This clonotype was counted a single time. There is no known antigen for this receptor. Base qualities are not at hand, and no much larger clone is one base apart. A solitary read yields weak support. Genomic DNA was used as template for profiling of TCR beta VDJ combinations and CDR3 sequences. An Illumina HiSeq 2000 was the platform used for TCR repertoire sequencing. In the source study's methods: TRBV/TRBJ rearrangement plots, CDR3 size and DJ length profiles, and Simpson's diversity index were used to evaluate the repertoires. The most abundant DNA sequence in the deep sequencing data was taken as the immunodominant clone. CDR3 amino acid sequences were screened for sharing across subjects and were compared with published repertoires and the VDJdb database. Using fastp trimming at Q25 and MiXCR clonotype assembly, TCRdb reanalyzed the public sequencing data and kept in-frame beta chains. CDR3 protein duplicates are merged, each entry listing the most common genes and DNA. TCRdb's processing, not the authors' own work, is the source of the V and J calls. This sample gives about 68,000 distinct CDR3 sequences in total; 45% to 55% of them show up just once. The ten largest clonotypes hold approximately 8.6% of the sample.

TCR repertoires of sorted CD4+ and CD8+ blood T cells from severe aplastic anemia patients and healthy subjects were deep-sequenced in the study. Ficoll-Paque density gradient centrifugation was used to isolate peripheral blood mononuclear cells. Before DNA was extracted, CD4+ and CD8+ T cells were sorted using either FACS or magnetic beads. This record comes from a study of CD8+CD57+ T cells in acquired aplastic anemia (dated by TCRdb to the late 2010s). For the wider study: On average, sorted CD4+ and CD8+ cells yielded around 3.4 ug of extracted DNA, with a range of about 0.19 to 30 ug. An average of approximately 9.8 million reads for CD4+ cells and approximately 11 million reads for CD8+ cells was obtained from healthy donor samples. Findings and caveats that apply to the study as a whole: Although twenty-nine CD8+ CDR3 sequences were shared by patients and controls, these sequences appeared highly expressed in patients and within the immunodominant clones of patients. Between patients and healthy controls, no significant difference in CD8+ Simpson's diversity was found (P=0.060).

The CDR3 covers 15 residues, taking in both the cysteine and the phenylalanine. Only the CDR3 DNA is retained, 45 bases long and in frame from the first base. The V and J ends are trimmed by 0 bases and 3 bases, leaving 12 bases between them. CDR1 and CDR2 were assigned from the germline V gene as LGHNA and YSLEER. Sample: sorted CD4+, CD8+, or CD8+CD57+ T cells (not recorded which) from PBMCs. The chain employs TRBV4-3 and TRBJ2-7; no D gene call is confident. The clonotype comes from a human donor in good health, serving as a control. The DNA is TGCGCCAGCAGCCAAGAGATATCCGGCCACTACGAGCAGTACTTC. This gives the protein CASSQEISGHYEQYF.